This TCR beta chain was observed in a study of OX40 agonist ivuxolimab in advanced cancers. The table came from immunoSEQ multiplex PCR; TCRdb's copy has only in-frame clones and leaves some out. The repertoire includes 30,000 to 40,000 clones, around nine tenths of them detected once, and approximately 27% sits in the top ten. The clonotype originates from an adult with an advanced solid tumor such as melanoma, head and neck, liver or kidney cancer. This specimen consisted of CD4+ or CD8+ T cells sorted from blood, obtained in a trial of the OX40 agonist ivuxolimab.

The CDR3 sequence is CASSQETSGRAYEQFF. The CDR3, as DNA: TGTGCCAGCAGCCAGGAGACTAGCGGGAGGGCATATGAGCAGTTCTTC. The chain recombines TRBV4-2 with TRBJ2-1, with 14 bases identical to TRBD2. This CDR3 spans 16 amino acids. In germline, CDR1 is LGHNA, CDR2 YNFKEQ. The V gene end was trimmed by 3 bases and the J gene end by 8 bases; junction bases not matched to a gene: 6.